This T cell receptor beta chain was sequenced during a study of beta chain features in type 1 diabetes. Findings and caveats of the study: Type 1 diabetes patients showed a moderate but significant shortening of TCRB CDR3s in all four CD4+ subsets.

With regard to this clone: Its specificity is unknown.

Expressed TCRB transcripts were sequenced after all isolated RNA was converted to cDNA. About 3.3 million reads, on average, came from each naive, central memory and regulatory T cell sample. Clones were sequenced by immunoSEQ multiplex PCR, and TCRdb holds only the in-frame ones, with some missing. The sample gives around 650,000 clones, around 12% of which show up once; over 0.1% is in the top ten. V lost 0 bases and J 6 bases, leaving 12 bases between the germline ends. The CDR3 contains 15 residues. CDR1 LNHDA and CDR2 SQIVND come from the germline V gene (reference sequence). CD4+ cells of the naive, central memory, regulatory and stem cell-like memory types were sorted via CD45RO/CCR7/CD25/CD127/CD95/CD27.

The sequenced sample consisted of naive CD4+ T cells from blood. The receptor was derived from a man between 25 and 39 years old with type 1 diabetes. The chain recombines TRBV19 with TRBJ2-1; TRBD1 might be the D (6 bases). The CDR3 nucleotides are TGTGCCAGTAGTATAGACGGGCAGGGGCGCAATGAGCAGTTCTTC. Amino acid sequence: CASSIDGQGRNEQFF.